A single sample is the source of the 21 T cell receptor beta chains below, sequenced in a study of blood T cell repertoires in COVID-19. Libraries were prepared by immunoSEQ multiplex PCR; TCRdb keeps only in-frame clonotypes and omits some of them. This sample has a few hundred thousand clones, with around 87% found just once. Specimen: peripheral blood. The origin of the receptors is a woman in her 70s with active or convalescent COVID-19.

The rearrangement links TRBV5-1 to TRBJ1-3; 7 bases align to TRBD1. Germline trimming cut 3 bases from V and 2 bases from J; bases unmatched to any gene: 5. CDR3 size: 15 residues. Germline V gene data show CDR1 as SGHRS and CDR2 as YFSETQ. In DNA form, the CDR3 reads TGCGCCAGCAGCTCCACAGGGGTACCTGGAAACACCATATATTTT. It encodes CASSSTGVPGNTIYF.

This chain links TRBV2 with TRBJ2-1; 10 bases map to TRBD2. The length of the CDR3 is 18 residues. Germline CDR1 and CDR2: SNHLY and FYNNEI. Trimming removed 4 bases from V and 0 bases from J; junction bases left unmatched: 9. The CDR3 DNA sequence: TGTGCCAGCAGTGTCAGGGTAGCGGGGGGCTCCTCCTACAATGAGCAGTTCTTC. Translation: CASSVRVAGGSSYNEQFF. Full variable domain (rest looked up from reference TRBV2 and TRBJ2-1): EPEVTQTPSHQVTQMGQEVILRCVPISNHLYFYWYRQILGQKVEFLVSFYNNEISEKSEIFDDQFSVERPDGSNFTLKIRSTKLEDSAMYFCASSVRVAGGSSYNEQFFGPGTRLTVL.

The chain recombines TRBV12-3 or TRBV12-4 with TRBJ1-5; no clear D gene. CDR3 length: 11 amino acids. V lost 4 bases and J lost 5, with 3 bases in between. The CDR3 region has the DNA TGTGCCAGCAGTTCCGATCAGCCCCAGCATTTT. Protein sequence: CASSSDQPQHF.

This clone has just a few counts. The chain has TRBV6-5 and TRBJ2-2; 8 bases are a match to TRBD1. Germline values: CDR1 MNHEY, CDR2 SVGAGI. V gave up 7 bases and J gave up 1 base; unmatched junction bases: 5. The CDR3 totals 15 residues. CDR3 coding DNA: TGTGCCAGCAATCACAGGGGGAGGAACACCGGGGAGCTGTTTTTT. Its protein product is CASNHRGRNTGELFF.

V and J are TRBV19 and TRBJ1-2; D uncertain. Germline assignment: CDR1 LNHDA and CDR2 SQIVND (reference sequence). This CDR3 is built from 14 residues. Trimming stripped 4 bases from V and 2 bases from J, with 11 bases between. CDR3 sequence: CASSTTGKNYGYTF. CDR3 DNA: TGTGCCAGTAGTACGACCGGGAAGAACTATGGCTACACCTTC.

The chain joins TRBV5-1 to TRBJ1-2, with TRBD1 identical over 8 bases. With V trimmed by 4 bases and J by 4 bases, 6 bases remained unmatched. In germline, CDR1 is SGHRS, CDR2 YFSETQ. This CDR3 is 14 amino acids long. The CDR3 DNA reads as TGCGCCAGCAGCCCCGGGACAGGAACCTATGGCTACACCTTC. This gives the protein CASSPGTGTYGYTF.

The V and J genes are TRBV20-1 and TRBJ1-2, with D unclear. There are 10 residues in the CDR3. Germline V gene sequence: CDR1 DFQATT, CDR2 SNEGSKA (reference sequence). Trimming removed 1 base at V and 6 bases at J, with 3 bases between. CDR3 protein: CSARAHGYTF. In DNA, the CDR3 is TGCAGTGCTAGAGCTCATGGCTACACCTTC.

J is TRBJ2-5 and V is TRBV21-1; the D call TRBD2 from the table was never checked on the DNA. TRBV21-1 is noted as a pseudogene. This CDR3 region has 20 residues. For the CDR3, the DNA is TGTGCCAGCAGCAACATAGTGGCCCATGGGTTGATGAGGATGGAAGAGACCCAGTACTTC. It encodes CASSNIVAHGLMRMEETQYF.

In the case of this clone: Other nucleotide sequences from this sample produce the same CDR3. V is TRBV12-3 or TRBV12-4 and J is TRBJ1-2; 7 positions agree with TRBD1. The V gene end was trimmed by 3 bases and the J gene end by 3 bases; junction bases not matched to a gene: 1. This CDR3 has 13 amino acids. In nucleotides, the CDR3 is TGTGCCAGCAGTTTGGGGACAGACTATGGCTACACCTTC. This codes for CASSLGTDYGYTF.

This sequence joins TRBV7-2 and TRBJ1-4, with 7 bases identical to TRBD1. The V segment lost 5 bases and the J segment 8 bases; nucleotides outside the gene matches: 11. The length of the CDR3 is 15 residues. Germline CDR1 is SGHTA and CDR2 is FQGNSA. The CDR3 here is CASSVRQGTAEKLFF. The CDR3 bases are TGTGCCAGCAGCGTTCGACAGGGCACAGCGGAAAAACTGTTTTTT. Variable domain in full (rest from reference TRBV7-2 and TRBJ1-4): GAGVSQSPSNKVTEKGKDVELRCDPISGHTALYWYRQSLGQGLEFLIYFQGNSAPDKSGLPSDRFSAERTGGSVSTLTIQRTQQEDSAVYLCASSVRQGTAEKLFFGSGTQLSVL.

The V gene is TRBV15, the J gene TRBJ2-3, with D possibly being TRBD2 (6 bases). This CDR3 spans 17 amino acids. Germline CDR1 reads LNHNV; CDR2 reads YYDKDF (reference sequence). With 1 base removed from V and 2 bases from J, the gap between germline ends came to 16 bases. CDR3 DNA: TGTGCCACCAGCAGAGCCCCCGGAGGGGCTCTCACAGATACGCAGTATTTT. Residues: CATSRAPGGALTDTQYF.

The V gene is TRBV6-2 or TRBV6-3, the J gene TRBJ2-7; no firm D call. V was clipped by 6 bases and J by 6 bases, with 9 bases between them. CDR3 length equals 11 residues. CDR1 MNHEY and CDR2 SVGEGT come from the germline V gene. The CDR3 reads CASSAYSEQYF. CDR3 sequence (DNA): TGTGCCAGCAGCGCCTATTCCGAGCAGTACTTC.

This clone came up once. This chain joins TRBV29-1 and TRBJ2-5, with no clear D. Deletions cut 8 bases from V and 5 bases from J, with 15 bases between. Germline CDR1 SQVTM, CDR2 ANQGSEA. The CDR3 consists of 12 residues. The CDR3 spells CSSPIAGETQYF. DNA of the CDR3: TGCAGCTCACCGATAGCTGGGGAGACCCAGTACTTC.

The genes are TRBV6-6 and TRBJ1-5; D not certain. V was cut by 8 bases and J by 4 bases, with 6 bases left in between. CDR1 MNHNY and CDR2 SVGAGI come from the germline V gene (reference sequence). CDR3 length: 11 residues. Written as DNA, the CDR3 is TGTGCCAGCCGGGGAAATCAGCCCCAGCATTTT. Protein sequence: CASRGNQPQHF.

The CDR3 DNA reads as TGTGCCACCAGCAGAGATTTACAGGGGGCGGAGAAGACCTACGAGCAGTACTTC. As protein: CATSRDLQGAEKTYEQYF. The rearrangement uses TRBV15 and TRBJ2-7; 9 bases are shared with TRBD1. Germline V gene data show CDR1 as LNHNV and CDR2 as YYDKDF (reference sequence). The CDR3 is 18 amino acids. Trimming took 0 bases from V and 2 from J; bases not matched to a gene: 11. Filled out from reference TRBV15 and TRBJ2-7, the complete variable domain reads DAMVIQNPRYQVTQFGKPVTLSCSQTLNHNVMYWYQQKSSQAPKLLFHYYDKDFNNEADTPDNFQSRRPNTSFCFLDIRSPGLGDTAMYLCATSRDLQGAEKTYEQYFGPGTRLTVT.

V is TRBV3-1 (or the pseudogene TRBV3-2) and J is TRBJ1-2; no clear D gene. Trimming stripped 2 bases from V and 5 bases from J, with 15 bases between. The length of the CDR3 is 15 residues. CDR1 is LGHDT and CDR2 is YNNKEL in the germline V gene (reference sequence). The CDR3 DNA sequence: TGTGCCAGCAGCCAATCGCGACTGAGGCGGTATGGCTACACCTTC. The encoded protein is CASSQSRLRRYGYTF.

The rearrangement uses TRBV6-6 and TRBJ2-7; TRBD2 aligns across 13 bases. V gave up 5 bases and J gave up 3 bases; unmatched junction bases: 19. The germline V gene encodes CDR1 MNHNY and CDR2 SVGAGI (reference sequence). The CDR3 has 20 residues. CDR3 nucleotide sequence: TGTGCCAGCAGTCCCCGACCCGGGACTAGCGGGATGCATCCTCTCTACGAGCAGTACTTC. Protein product: CASSPRPGTSGMHPLYEQYF.

The chain combines TRBV10-3 with TRBJ2-3, with TRBD2 matching 8 bases. CDR3 length: 15 residues. V dropped 2 bases and J dropped 4; count of bases not matched to a gene: 5. Germline V gives CDR1 ENHRY, CDR2 SYGVKD. This chain's CDR3 is CAISEPGGRADTQYF. CDR3 nucleotides: TGTGCCATCAGTGAGCCGGGGGGGCGGGCAGATACGCAGTATTTT.

The chain has TRBV7-8 and TRBJ1-1; no clear D. Germline V gives CDR1 SGHVS, CDR2 FQNEAQ. This CDR3 spans 12 amino acids. V shed 1 base and J shed 11 bases, with 11 bases lying between them. The CDR3 region is CASSLEGTRAFF. CDR3 nucleotides: TGTGCCAGCAGCTTAGAAGGCACGAGGGCTTTCTTT.

The gene calls are TRBV5-4 and TRBJ1-2, with D perhaps TRBD1 (6 bases). This CDR3 is 14 amino acids long. The V and J ends lost 0 bases and 3 bases respectively, with 9 bases between them. Germline CDR1 and CDR2: SGHNT and YYREEE (reference sequence). For the CDR3, the DNA is TGTGCCAGCAGCTTGGACAGGGCCCACTATGGCTACACCTTC. It specifies CASSLDRAHYGYTF.

The chain carries TRBV19 and TRBJ2-7; 10 positions match TRBD1. From germline, CDR1 is LNHDA and CDR2 SQIVND (reference sequence). This CDR3 spans 14 amino acids. J gave up 4 bases and V 7 bases, and 7 bases lay outside the gene matches. In DNA, the CDR3 is TGTGCCAGTACCGGGACAGGGGTAGGTTACGAGCAGTACTTC. It encodes CASTGTGVGYEQYF.